This TCR beta chain derives from a study of tumor-infiltrating lymphocytes in oesophageal squamous cell carcinoma. From the PCR reads, TCRdb called clonotypes with MiXCR, one entry per CDR3 protein. Of approximately 19,000 distinct CDR3 sequences listed, over 45% are singletons. The origin of this receptor is a male donor with esophageal squamous cell carcinoma. The material sequenced was esophageal tumor tissue.

The CDR3 DNA reads as TGTGCCAGCAGTTTAGGCGGGACAGGGGGGACCGATGAGCAGTTCTTC. Amino acids: CASSLGGTGGTDEQFF. The gene calls are TRBV12-3 or TRBV12-4 and TRBJ2-6, with 11 nucleotides matching TRBD1. The DNA end is more similar to TRBJ2-1, so the J call may be wrong. The CDR3 consists of 16 residues.